These 6 T cell receptor beta chains came from one sample sequenced in a study of T cell responses to AZD1222 COVID-19 vaccine. TCRdb keeps only in-frame clones here, not all; method: immunoSEQ multiplex PCR. The sample carries approximately 67,000 clones, about nine tenths recorded once. The material was peripheral blood, obtained 28 days after the second AZD1222 dose. Every receptor here comes from an adult who received the AZD1222 COVID-19 vaccine.

J is TRBJ2-5 and V is TRBV5-1; 11 positions agree with TRBD1. This CDR3 has 16 residues. Germline V gives CDR1 SGHRS, CDR2 YFSETQ. V dropped 7 bases and J dropped 4; count of bases not matched to a gene: 12. The CDR3 here is CASREGTGQGVETQYF. CDR3 DNA sequence: TGCGCCAGCCGCGAGGGTACGGGACAGGGGGTAGAGACCCAGTACTTC.

The rearrangement uses TRBV10-3 and TRBJ2-2, with D maybe TRBD1 (5 bases). The germline gives CDR1 ENHRY, CDR2 SYGVKD. CDR3 length: 15 residues. The V end lost 5 bases, the J end lost 0 bases, and 10 bases lay between the germline ends. CDR3 coding DNA: TGTGCCATCAGTCGAGACAGAGCGAACACCGGGGAGCTGTTTTTT. Translating it yields CAISRDRANTGELFF.

The chain uses TRBV7-6 and TRBJ2-2; D ambiguous. The germline V gene encodes CDR1 SGHVS and CDR2 FNYEAQ. V was cut by 1 base and J by 6 bases, with 6 bases left in between. The CDR3 is 13 amino acids. The CDR3 is CASSLGWAGELFF. CDR3 in DNA: TGTGCCAGCAGCTTAGGGTGGGCCGGGGAGCTGTTTTTT.

This chain connects TRBV7-3 to TRBJ1-1; a possible D gene is TRBD1 (5 bases). CDR1 SGHTA and CDR2 FQGTGA come from the germline V gene. Trimming pared 5 bases from V and 3 bases from J, leaving 16 bases between. The CDR3 consists of 15 residues. The CDR3 is CASSPQGLRDTEAFF. The CDR3 bases are TGTGCCAGCAGCCCTCAGGGACTTCGGGACACTGAAGCTTTCTTT.

As to this clone: At one end the junction does not follow the germline gene, possibly because of a read error. CDR3 DNA: TGTGCCAGCAGCTTATTAGCGGGAGGAGGCGAGCAGTACTTC. Protein: CASSLLAGGGEQYF. The chain employs TRBV27 and TRBJ2-7; 10 bases match TRBD2. The CDR3 covers 14 residues. CDR1 is MNHEY and CDR2 is SMNVEV in the germline V gene (reference sequence).

The V call is TRBV7-2, the J call TRBJ2-5; TRBD2 agrees at 14 bases. This CDR3 comprises 20 residues. Unmatched junction bases numbered 10, after V lost 0 bases and J lost 1 base. CDR1 is SGHTA, CDR2 FQGNSA, per germline. The CDR3 sequence is CASSLAPTSGRALTQETQYF. The CDR3 nucleotides read TGTGCCAGCAGCTTAGCGCCGACTAGCGGGAGGGCCCTAACCCAAGAGACCCAGTACTTC.